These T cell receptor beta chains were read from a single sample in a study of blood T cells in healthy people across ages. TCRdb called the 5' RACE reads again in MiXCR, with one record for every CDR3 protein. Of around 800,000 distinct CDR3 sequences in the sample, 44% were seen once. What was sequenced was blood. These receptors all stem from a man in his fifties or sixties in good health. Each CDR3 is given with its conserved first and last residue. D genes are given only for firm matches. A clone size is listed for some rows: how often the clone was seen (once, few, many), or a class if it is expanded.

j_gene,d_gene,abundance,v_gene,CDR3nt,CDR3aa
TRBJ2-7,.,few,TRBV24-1,TGTGCCACCGGGACACCCTACGAGCAGTACTTC,CATGTPYEQYF
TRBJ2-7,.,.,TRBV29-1,TGCAGCGTTGAAGGGACGGAGACCTCCTACAATGAGCAGTACTTC,CSVEGTETSYNEQYF
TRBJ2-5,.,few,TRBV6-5,TGTGCCAGCAGTCAAAGGAAGTACCAAGAGACCCAGTACTTC,CASSQRKYQETQYF
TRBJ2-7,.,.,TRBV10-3,TGTGCCATCGAACCCTACGAGCAGTACTTC,CAIEPYEQYF
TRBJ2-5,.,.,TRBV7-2,TGTGCCAGCAGGGCGGGGCGGGGGCTAGAGACCCAGTACTTC,CASRAGRGLETQYF
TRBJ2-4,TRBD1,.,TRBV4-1,TGCGCCAGCAGCCGGGGACAGCTTGAGTACTTC,CASSRGQLEYF
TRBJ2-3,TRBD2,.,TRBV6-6,TGTGCCAGCAAAACTAGCCGGGGGGCAGATACGCAGTATTTT,CASKTSRGADTQYF
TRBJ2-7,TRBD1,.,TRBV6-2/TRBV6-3,TGTGCCTGCAGTTCGGACAGGCTTGGCTACGAGCAGTACTTC,CACSSDRLGYEQYF
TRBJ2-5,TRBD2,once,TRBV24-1,TGTGCCACCAGTGTTGGGGGGGATGCGGGAGAGACCCAGTACTTC,CATSVGGDAGETQYF
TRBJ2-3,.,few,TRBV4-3,TGCGCCAGCAGCCAAGAGTCGGGACAAATAGATACGCAGTATTTT,CASSQESGQIDTQYF
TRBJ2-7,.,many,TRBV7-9,TGTGCCAGCAGCCCAACAGGTTCCCTCTACGAGCAGTACTTC,CASSPTGSLYEQYF